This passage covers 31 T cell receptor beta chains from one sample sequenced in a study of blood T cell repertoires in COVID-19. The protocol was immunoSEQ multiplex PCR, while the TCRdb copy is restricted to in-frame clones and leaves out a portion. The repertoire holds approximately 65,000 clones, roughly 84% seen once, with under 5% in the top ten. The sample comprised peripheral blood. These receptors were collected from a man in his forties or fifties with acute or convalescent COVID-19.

DNA for the CDR3: TGTGCCAGCAGTTACTCGATCTTCGGGGTCGAGCAGTACTTC. Its protein is CASSYSIFGVEQYF. This chain uses TRBV6-5 with TRBJ2-7; D possibly corresponds to TRBD2 (5 bases). The CDR3 covers 14 residues. Germline CDR1 and CDR2: MNHEY and SVGAGI. The V end was cut by 0 bases, the J end by 6 bases, with 12 bases between.

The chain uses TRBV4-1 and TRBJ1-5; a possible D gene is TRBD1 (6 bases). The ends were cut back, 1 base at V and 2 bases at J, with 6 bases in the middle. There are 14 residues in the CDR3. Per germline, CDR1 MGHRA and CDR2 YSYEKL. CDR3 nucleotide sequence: TGCGCCAGCAGCCAAGCAGGGGGCAATCAGCCCCAGCATTTT. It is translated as CASSQAGGNQPQHF.

The chain's CDR3 is CASSPHGGTTNEKLFF. DNA of the CDR3: TGTGCCAGCAGCCCCCATGGGGGGACAACTAATGAAAAACTGTTTTTT. J is TRBJ1-4 and V is TRBV7-6; the D gene is possibly TRBD1 (5 bases). Germline CDR1 is SGHVS and CDR2 is FNYEAQ. V lost 5 bases to trimming and J lost 0 bases, with 13 bases between them. The length of the CDR3 is 16 residues. Looking up the rest from reference TRBV7-6 and TRBJ1-4 gives the full variable domain: GAGVSQSPRYKVTKRGQDVALRCDPISGHVSLYWYRQALGQGPEFLTYFNYEAQQDKSGLPNDRFSAERPEGSISTLTIQRTEQRDSAMYRCASSPHGGTTNEKLFFGSGTQLSVL.

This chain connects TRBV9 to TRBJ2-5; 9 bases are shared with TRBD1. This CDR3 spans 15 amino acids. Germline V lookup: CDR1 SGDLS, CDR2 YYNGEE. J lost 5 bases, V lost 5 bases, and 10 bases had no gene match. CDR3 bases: TGTGCCAGCAGTTGGGGGCCCGACAGGGGGGAGACCCAGTACTTC. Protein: CASSWGPDRGETQYF.

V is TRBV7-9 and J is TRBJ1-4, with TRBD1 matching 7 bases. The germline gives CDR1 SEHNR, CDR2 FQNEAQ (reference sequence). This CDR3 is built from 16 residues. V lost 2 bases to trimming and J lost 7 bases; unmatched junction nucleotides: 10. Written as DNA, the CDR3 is TGTGCCAGCAGCTTACCAAACAGGGGCGGGGTTGAAAAACTGTTTTTT. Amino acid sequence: CASSLPNRGGVEKLFF.

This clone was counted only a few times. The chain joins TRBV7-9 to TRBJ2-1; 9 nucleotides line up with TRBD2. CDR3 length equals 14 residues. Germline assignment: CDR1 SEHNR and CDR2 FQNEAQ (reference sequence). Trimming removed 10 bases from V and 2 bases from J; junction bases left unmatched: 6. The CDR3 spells CATSSGSPYNEQFF. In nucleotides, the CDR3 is TGTGCCACCAGTAGCGGGAGCCCCTACAATGAGCAGTTCTTC.

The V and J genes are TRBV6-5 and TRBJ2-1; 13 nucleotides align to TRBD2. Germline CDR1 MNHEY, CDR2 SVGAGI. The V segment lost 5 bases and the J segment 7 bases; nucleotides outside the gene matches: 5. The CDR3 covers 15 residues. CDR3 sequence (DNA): TGTGCCAGCAGTAAGGGACTAGCGGGGTATAATGAGCAGTTCTTC. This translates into CASSKGLAGYNEQFF.

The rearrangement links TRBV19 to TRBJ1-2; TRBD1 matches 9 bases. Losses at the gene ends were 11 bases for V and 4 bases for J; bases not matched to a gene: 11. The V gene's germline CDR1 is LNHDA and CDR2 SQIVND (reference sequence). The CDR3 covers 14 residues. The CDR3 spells CAATGQGLTYGYTF. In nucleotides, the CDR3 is TGTGCCGCGACGGGACAGGGATTAACCTATGGCTACACCTTC. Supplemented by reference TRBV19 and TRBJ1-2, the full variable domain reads DGGITQSPKYLFRKEGQNVTLSCEQNLNHDAMYWYRQDPGQGLRLIYYSQIVNDFQKGDIAEGYSVSREKKESFPLTVTSAQKNPTAFYLCAATGQGLTYGYTFGSGTRLTVV.

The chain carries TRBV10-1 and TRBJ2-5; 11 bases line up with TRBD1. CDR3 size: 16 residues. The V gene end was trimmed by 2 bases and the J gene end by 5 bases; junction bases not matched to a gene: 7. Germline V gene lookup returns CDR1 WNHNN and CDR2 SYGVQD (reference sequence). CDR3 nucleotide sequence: TGCGCCAGCAGTGAGCCTCGGACAGGGGGCATTGAGACCCAGTACTTC. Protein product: CASSEPRTGGIETQYF.

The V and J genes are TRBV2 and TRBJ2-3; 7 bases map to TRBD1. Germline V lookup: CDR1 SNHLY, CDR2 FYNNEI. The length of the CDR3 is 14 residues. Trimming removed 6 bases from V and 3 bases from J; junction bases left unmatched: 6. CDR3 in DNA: TGTGCCAGCAGCGGGCAGGGGGAGACAGATACGCAGTATTTT. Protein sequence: CASSGQGETDTQYF.

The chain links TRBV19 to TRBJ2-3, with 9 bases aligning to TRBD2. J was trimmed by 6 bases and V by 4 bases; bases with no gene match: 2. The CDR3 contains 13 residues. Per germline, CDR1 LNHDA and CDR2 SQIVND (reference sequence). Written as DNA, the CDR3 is TGTGCCAGTAGTAGCGGGAGGGGTGATACGCAGTATTTT. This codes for CASSSGRGDTQYF.

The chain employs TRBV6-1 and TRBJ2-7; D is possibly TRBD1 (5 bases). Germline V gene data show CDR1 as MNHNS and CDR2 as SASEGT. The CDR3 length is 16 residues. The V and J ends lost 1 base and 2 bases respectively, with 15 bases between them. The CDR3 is CASSEVWGKVAYEQYF. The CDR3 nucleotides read TGTGCCAGCAGTGAAGTTTGGGGCAAAGTCGCCTACGAGCAGTACTTC.

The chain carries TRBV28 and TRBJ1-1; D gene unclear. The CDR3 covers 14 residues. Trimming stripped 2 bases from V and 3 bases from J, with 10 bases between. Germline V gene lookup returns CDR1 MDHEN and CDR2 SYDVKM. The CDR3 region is CASSLKLGDTEAFF. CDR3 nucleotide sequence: TGTGCCAGCAGTTTAAAATTGGGAGACACTGAAGCTTTCTTT.

CDR3 coding DNA: TGTGCCAGCAGTTCGGCCCCCCGGGAGTGGAGGTCACCCCTCCACTTT. It encodes CASSSAPREWRSPLHF. V gene TRBV28 combines with J gene TRBJ1-6; D is unclear. V was shortened by 4 bases and J by 10 bases, with 20 bases between the two germline ends. The CDR3 spans 16 residues. Germline loops: CDR1 MDHEN, CDR2 SYDVKM.

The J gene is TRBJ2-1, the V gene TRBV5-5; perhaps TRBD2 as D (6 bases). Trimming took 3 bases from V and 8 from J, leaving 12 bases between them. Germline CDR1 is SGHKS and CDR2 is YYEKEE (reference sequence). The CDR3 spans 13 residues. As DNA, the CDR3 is TGTGCCAGCAGCTGGGACTTTACGCATGAGCAGTTCTTC. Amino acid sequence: CASSWDFTHEQFF.

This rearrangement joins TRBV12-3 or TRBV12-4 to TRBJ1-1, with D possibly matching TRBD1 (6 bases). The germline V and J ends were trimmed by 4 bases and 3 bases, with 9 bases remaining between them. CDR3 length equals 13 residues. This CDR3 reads CASSYREYTEAFF. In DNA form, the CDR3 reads TGTGCCAGCAGTTACAGGGAGTACACTGAAGCTTTCTTT.

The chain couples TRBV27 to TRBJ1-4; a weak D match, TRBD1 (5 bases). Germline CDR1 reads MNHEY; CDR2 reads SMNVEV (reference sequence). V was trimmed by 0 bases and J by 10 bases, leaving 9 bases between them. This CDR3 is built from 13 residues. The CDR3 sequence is CASSLSGVGKLFF. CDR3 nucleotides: TGTGCCAGCAGTTTATCAGGGGTCGGAAAACTGTTTTTT. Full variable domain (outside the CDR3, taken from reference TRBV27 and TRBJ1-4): EAQVTQNPRYLITVTGKKLTVTCSQNMNHEYMSWYRQDPGLGLRQIYYSMNVEVTDKGDVPEGYKVSRKEKRNFPLILESPSPNQTSLYFCASSLSGVGKLFFGSGTQLSVL.

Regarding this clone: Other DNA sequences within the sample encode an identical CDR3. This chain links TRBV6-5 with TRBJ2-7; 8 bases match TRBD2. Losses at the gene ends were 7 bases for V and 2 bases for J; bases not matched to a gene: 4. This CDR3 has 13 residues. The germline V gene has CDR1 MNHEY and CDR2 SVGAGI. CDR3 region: CASTSGGTYEQYF. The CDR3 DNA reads TGTGCCAGCACAAGCGGGGGAACCTACGAGCAGTACTTC.

The CDR3 here is CASSFRGIQPQHF. CDR3 sequence (DNA): TGTGCCAGCAGTTTTCGGGGGATTCAGCCCCAGCATTTT. The V gene is TRBV28, the J gene TRBJ1-5; D possibly corresponds to TRBD1 (5 bases). The CDR3 runs to 13 residues. The V gene lost 3 bases and the J gene lost 6 bases, with 9 bases spanning the gap. Germline assignment: CDR1 MDHEN and CDR2 SYDVKM.

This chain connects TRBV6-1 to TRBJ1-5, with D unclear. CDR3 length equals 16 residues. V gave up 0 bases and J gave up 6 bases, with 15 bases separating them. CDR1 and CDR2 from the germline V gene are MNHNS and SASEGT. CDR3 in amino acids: CASSEAKDPGGQPQHF. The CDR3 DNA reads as TGTGCCAGCAGTGAAGCGAAGGATCCGGGTGGTCAGCCCCAGCATTTT.

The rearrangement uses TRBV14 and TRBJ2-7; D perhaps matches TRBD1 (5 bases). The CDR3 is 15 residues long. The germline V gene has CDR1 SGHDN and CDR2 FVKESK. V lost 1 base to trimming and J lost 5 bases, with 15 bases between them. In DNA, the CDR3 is TGTGCCAGCAGCCAAGTGGGCAGGGAAATCCACGAGCAGTACTTC. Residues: CASSQVGREIHEQYF.

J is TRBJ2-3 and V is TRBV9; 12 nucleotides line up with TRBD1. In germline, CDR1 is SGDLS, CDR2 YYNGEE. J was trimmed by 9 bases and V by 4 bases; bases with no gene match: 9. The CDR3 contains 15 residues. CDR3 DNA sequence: TGTGCCAGCAGCCCCCCAGGGACAGGGGGCATCACGCAGTATTTT. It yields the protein CASSPPGTGGITQYF.

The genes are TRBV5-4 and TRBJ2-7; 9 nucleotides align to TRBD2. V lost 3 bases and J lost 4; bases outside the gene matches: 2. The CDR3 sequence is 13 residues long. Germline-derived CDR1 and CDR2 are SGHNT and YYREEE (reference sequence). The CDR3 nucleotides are TGTGCCAGCAGCTCCGGACTAGCGTACGAGCAGTACTTC. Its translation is CASSSGLAYEQYF.

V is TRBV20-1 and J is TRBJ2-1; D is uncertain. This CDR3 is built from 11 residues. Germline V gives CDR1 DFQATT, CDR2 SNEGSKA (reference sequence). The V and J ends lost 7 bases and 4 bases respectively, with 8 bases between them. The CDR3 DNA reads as TGCAGTGTAGTCTCTTACAATGAGCAGTTCTTC. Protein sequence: CSVVSYNEQFF.

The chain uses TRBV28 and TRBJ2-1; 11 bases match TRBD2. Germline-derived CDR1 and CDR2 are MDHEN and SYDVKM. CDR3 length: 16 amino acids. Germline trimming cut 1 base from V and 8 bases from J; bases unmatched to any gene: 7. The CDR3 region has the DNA TGTGCCAGCAGTTTATCCCTAGCGGGAGGCCACCATGAGCAGTTCTTC. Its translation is CASSLSLAGGHHEQFF. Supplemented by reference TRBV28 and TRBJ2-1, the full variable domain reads DVKVTQSSRYLVKRTGEKVFLECVQDMDHENMFWYRQDPGLGLRLIYFSYDVKMKEKGDIPEGYSVSREKKERFSLILESASTNQTSMYLCASSLSLAGGHHEQFFGPGTRLTVL.

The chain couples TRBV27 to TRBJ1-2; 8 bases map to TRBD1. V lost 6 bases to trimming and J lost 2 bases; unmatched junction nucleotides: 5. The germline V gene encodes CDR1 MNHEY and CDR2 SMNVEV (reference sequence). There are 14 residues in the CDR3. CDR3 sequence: CASRPGQANYGYTF. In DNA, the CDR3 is TGTGCCAGCAGACCGGGACAGGCAAACTATGGCTACACCTTC.

CDR3 sequence: CASEGVKTESPGNTIYF. CDR3 DNA sequence: TGTGCCAGCGAGGGGGTCAAGACAGAATCTCCTGGAAACACCATATATTTT. This chain connects TRBV2 to TRBJ1-3; D is perhaps TRBD1 (6 bases). This CDR3 has 17 amino acids. The V and J ends lost 8 bases and 2 bases respectively, with 22 bases between them. CDR1 and CDR2 (germline): SNHLY, FYNNEI. The variable domain in full, completed from reference TRBV2 and TRBJ1-3, reads EPEVTQTPSHQVTQMGQEVILRCVPISNHLYFYWYRQILGQKVEFLVSFYNNEISEKSEIFDDQFSVERPDGSNFTLKIRSTKLEDSAMYFCASEGVKTESPGNTIYFGEGSWLTVV.

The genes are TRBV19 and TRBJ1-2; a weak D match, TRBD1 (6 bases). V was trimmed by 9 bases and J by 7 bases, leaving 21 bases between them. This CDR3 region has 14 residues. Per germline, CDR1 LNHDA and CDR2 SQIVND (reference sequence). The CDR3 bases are TGTGCCAGCTTCCTGCTGACAGGTCGTGGTGGCTACACCTTC. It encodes CASFLLTGRGGYTF.

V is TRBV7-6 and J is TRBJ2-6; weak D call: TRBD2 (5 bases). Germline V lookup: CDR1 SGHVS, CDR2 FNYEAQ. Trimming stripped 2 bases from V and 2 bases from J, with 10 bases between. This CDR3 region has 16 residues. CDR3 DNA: TGTGCCAGCAGCTTAACCCTCGGGGCTGGGGCCAACGTCCTGACTTTC. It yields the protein CASSLTLGAGANVLTF.

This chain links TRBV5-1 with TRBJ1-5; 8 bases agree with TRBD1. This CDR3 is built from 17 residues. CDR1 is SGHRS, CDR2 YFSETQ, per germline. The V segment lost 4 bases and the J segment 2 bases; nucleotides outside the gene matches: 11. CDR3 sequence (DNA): TGCGCCAGCAGCGAGGCAGGGGGCTATGGGGGCAATCAGCCCCAGCATTTT. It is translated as CASSEAGGYGGNQPQHF.

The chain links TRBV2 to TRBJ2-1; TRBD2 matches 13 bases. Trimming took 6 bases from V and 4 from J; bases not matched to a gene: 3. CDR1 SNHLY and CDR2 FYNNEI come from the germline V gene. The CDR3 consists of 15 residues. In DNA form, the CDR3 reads TGTGCCAGCAGAACGGGACTAGCGGGGTACAATGAGCAGTTCTTC. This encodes CASRTGLAGYNEQFF.